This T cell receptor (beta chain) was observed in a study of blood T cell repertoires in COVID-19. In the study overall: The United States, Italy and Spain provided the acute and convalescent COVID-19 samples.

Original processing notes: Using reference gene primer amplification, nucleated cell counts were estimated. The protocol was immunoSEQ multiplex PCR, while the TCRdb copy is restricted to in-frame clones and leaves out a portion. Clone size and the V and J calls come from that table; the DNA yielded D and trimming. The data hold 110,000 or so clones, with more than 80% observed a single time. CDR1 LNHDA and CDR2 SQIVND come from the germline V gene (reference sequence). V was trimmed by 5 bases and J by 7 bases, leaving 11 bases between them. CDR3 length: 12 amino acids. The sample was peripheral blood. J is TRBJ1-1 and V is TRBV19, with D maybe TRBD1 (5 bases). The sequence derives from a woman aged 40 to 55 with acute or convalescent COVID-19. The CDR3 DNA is TGTGCCAGTAGTCAGTCAGGGAATGAAGCTTTCTTT. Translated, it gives CASSQSGNEAFF.